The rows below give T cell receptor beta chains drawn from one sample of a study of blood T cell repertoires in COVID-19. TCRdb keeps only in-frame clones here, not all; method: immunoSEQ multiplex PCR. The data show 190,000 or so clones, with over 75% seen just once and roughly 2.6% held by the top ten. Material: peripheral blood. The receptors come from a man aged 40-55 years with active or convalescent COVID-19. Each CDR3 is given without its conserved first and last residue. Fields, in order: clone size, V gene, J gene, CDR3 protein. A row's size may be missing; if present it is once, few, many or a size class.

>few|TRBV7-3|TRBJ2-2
ASSPDPGSGELF
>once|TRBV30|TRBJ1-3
AWSGTGGNTIY
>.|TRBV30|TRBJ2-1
AWIAPGTGRF
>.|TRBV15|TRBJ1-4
ATSRDKSEKLF
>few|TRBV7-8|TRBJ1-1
ASSFVIPRKEGTEAF
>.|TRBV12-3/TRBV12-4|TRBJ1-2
ASRLTGRHT
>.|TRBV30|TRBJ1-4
AWSVWGATNEKLF
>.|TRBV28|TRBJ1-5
ATETSSWGPSNQPQH
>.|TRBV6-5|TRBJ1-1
ASRTSQVGNTEAF
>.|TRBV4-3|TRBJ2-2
ASSQAQGRYTGELF
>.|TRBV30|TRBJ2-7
AWSVRRGSYEQY
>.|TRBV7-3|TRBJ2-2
ASSLMPPGTGNTGELF
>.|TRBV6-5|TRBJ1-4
ASTTKGQRNEKLF
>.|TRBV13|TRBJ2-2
ASSFWQNTGELF
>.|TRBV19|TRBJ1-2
ASSMAPGAGYGYT
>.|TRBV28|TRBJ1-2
ASSPVGGGLGYGYT
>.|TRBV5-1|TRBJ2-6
ASSSGQGASGANVLT
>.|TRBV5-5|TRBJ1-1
ASSSEQGPNTEAF
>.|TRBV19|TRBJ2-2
ASSIGGGTGELF
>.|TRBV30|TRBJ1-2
AWSGAVQGKANYGYT
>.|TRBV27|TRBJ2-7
ASSLVYRKGTASLYEQY
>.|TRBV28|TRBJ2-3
ASSPPGTTSTDTQY
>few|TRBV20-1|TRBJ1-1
SALSGTEAF
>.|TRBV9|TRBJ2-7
ASSVAPTGGYEQY
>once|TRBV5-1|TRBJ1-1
ASSLALWNTEAF
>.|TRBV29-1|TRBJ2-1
SVAGTSGRGDNEQF
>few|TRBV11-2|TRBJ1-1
ASSLVRQGPKTSNTEAF
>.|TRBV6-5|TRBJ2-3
ASKRGGPDTQY
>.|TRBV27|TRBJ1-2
ASSLKGFDYGYT
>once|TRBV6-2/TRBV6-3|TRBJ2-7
ASSSDRTQVYEQY
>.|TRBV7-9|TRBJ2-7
ASSPDFSSYEQY